This T cell receptor (beta chain) stems from a study of Graves' ophthalmopathy and Graves' hyperthyroidism. V was cut by 5 bases and J by 0 bases, with 12 bases left in between. This CDR3 is built from 14 residues. The germline V gene has CDR1 SGDLS and CDR2 YYNGEE. This clonotype occurred many times. Exclusion applied to patients with other autoimmune diseases, uncontrolled infections, pregnancy or lactation. RNA transcripts served as template for amplifying TCR beta CDR3 sequences. The first round was an RT-PCR with HTBI primers, and the second round was a multiplex PCR. TCRdb recomputed calls from the multiplex PCR reads with MiXCR, one row per CDR3 protein. This table has 300,000 to 400,000 distinct CDR3 sequences, roughly a sixth appearing once.

Specimen: peripheral blood. The V gene is TRBV9, the J gene TRBJ2-7; D uncertain. The receptor was derived from an adult man with Graves' ophthalmopathy. The chain's CDR3 is CASSRDVYSYEQYF. In nucleotides, the CDR3 is TGTGCCAGCAGTCGCGATGTGTACTCCTACGAGCAGTACTTC.